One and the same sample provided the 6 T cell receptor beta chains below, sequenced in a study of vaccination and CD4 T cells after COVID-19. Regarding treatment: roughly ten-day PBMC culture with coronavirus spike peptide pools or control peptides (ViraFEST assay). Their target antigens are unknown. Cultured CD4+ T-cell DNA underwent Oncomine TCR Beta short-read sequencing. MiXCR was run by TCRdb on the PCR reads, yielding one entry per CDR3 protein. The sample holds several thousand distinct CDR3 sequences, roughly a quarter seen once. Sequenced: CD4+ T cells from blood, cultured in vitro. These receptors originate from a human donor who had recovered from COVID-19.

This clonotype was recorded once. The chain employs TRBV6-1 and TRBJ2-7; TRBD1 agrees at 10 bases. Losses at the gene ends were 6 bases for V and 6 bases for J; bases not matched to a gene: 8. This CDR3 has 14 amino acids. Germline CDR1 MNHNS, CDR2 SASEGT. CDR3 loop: CASRFGTGVREQYF. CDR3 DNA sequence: TGTGCCAGCAGATTCGGGACAGGGGTTCGCGAGCAGTACTTC.

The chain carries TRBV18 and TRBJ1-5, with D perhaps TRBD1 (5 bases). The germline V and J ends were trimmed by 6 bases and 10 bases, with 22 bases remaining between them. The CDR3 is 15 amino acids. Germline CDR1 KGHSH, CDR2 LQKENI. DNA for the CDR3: TGTGCCAGCTCTTCCGGGGGTAGAGGAGAGAGACCCCAGCATTTT. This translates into CASSSGGRGERPQHF.

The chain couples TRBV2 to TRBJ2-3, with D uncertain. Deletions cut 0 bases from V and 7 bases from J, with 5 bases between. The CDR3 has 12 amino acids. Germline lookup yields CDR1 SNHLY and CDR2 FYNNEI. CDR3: CASSEAGHTQYF. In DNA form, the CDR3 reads TGTGCCAGCAGTGAAGCAGGGCATACGCAGTATTTT. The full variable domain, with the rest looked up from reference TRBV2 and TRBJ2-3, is EPEVTQTPSHQVTQMGQEVILRCVPISNHLYFYWYRQILGQKVEFLVSFYNNEISEKSEIFDDQFSVERPDGSNFTLKIRSTKLEDSAMYFCASSEAGHTQYFGPGTRLTVL.

CDR3 nucleotides: TGTGCCAGCATTATTCGGACAGCCTATGGCTACACCTTC. Protein: CASIIRTAYGYTF. V is TRBV2 and J is TRBJ1-2; the D gene is possibly TRBD1 (6 bases). Germline V gene lookup returns CDR1 SNHLY and CDR2 FYNNEI. With 7 bases removed from V and 4 bases from J, the gap between germline ends came to 13 bases. CDR3 length: 13 amino acids.

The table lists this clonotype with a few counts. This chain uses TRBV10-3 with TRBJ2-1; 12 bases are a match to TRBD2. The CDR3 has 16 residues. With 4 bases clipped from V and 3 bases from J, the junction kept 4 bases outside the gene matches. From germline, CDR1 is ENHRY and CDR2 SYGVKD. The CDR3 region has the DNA TGTGCCATCAGTGGGCTAGCGGGGGGGATCTACAATGAGCAGTTCTTC. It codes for CAISGLAGGIYNEQFF.

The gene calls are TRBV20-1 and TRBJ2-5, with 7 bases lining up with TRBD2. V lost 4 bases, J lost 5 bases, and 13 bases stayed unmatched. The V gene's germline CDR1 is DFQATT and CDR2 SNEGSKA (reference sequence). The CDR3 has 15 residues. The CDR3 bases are TGCAGTGCTATCCGAGGAGGCGGGGGTAGGGAGACCCAGTACTTC. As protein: CSAIRGGGGRETQYF.